Presented here are 10 T cell receptor beta chains from one specimen sequenced in a study of OX40 agonist ivuxolimab in advanced cancers. Repertoires were generated with immunoSEQ multiplex PCR, while TCRdb's copy carries only in-frame clones and drops some. The sample has about 68,000 clones; approximately 87% are singletons. Sample: CD4+ or CD8+ T cells sorted from blood, taken in a trial of the OX40 agonist ivuxolimab. The receptors derive from an adult with an advanced solid tumor such as melanoma, head and neck, liver or kidney cancer.

The chain couples TRBV6-5 to TRBJ1-1; D is uncertain. The CDR3 is 13 residues long. The ends were cut back, 9 bases at V and 5 bases at J, with 16 bases in the middle. Germline V gene lookup returns CDR1 MNHEY and CDR2 SVGAGI. This CDR3 reads CASSRAVATEAFF. CDR3 in DNA: TGTGCCAGTTCCCGGGCGGTGGCGACTGAAGCTTTCTTT.

The chain employs TRBV5-5 and TRBJ2-7; 14 positions agree with TRBD2. With V trimmed by 0 bases and J by 3 bases, 2 bases remained unmatched. The length of the CDR3 is 16 residues. Germline assignment: CDR1 SGHKS and CDR2 YYEKEE (reference sequence). The CDR3, as DNA: TGTGCCAGCAGCTTGGGGACTAGCGGGAGGCGCTACGAGCAGTACTTC. Translation: CASSLGTSGRRYEQYF.

The chain combines TRBV5-1 with TRBJ2-4, with 7 nucleotides matching TRBD1. V gave up 4 bases and J gave up 11 bases; unmatched junction bases: 15. Germline CDR1 reads SGHRS; CDR2 reads YFSETQ. The CDR3 runs to 15 residues. CDR3 loop: CASSQDRSPILVQYF. The DNA for the CDR3 is TGCGCCAGCAGCCAGGACAGGTCCCCAATTTTGGTTCAGTACTTC.

The chain is built from TRBV9 and TRBJ2-1, with TRBD2 matching 9 bases. This CDR3 has 14 residues. V shed 4 bases and J 4 bases; nucleotides not matched to a gene: 3. CDR1 and CDR2 (germline): SGDLS, YYNGEE. DNA for the CDR3: TGTGCCAGCAGCTCGGGACTAGCTTACAATGAGCAGTTCTTC. Translated: CASSSGLAYNEQFF.

This clone was observed a single time. As DNA, the CDR3 is TGTGCCAGCAGGGGAGGGGGAATCCCTGAAGCTTTCTTT. Residues: CASRGGGIPEAFF. The chain links TRBV11-1 to TRBJ1-1; tentative D call: TRBD1 (6 bases). V lost 6 bases and J 6 bases, leaving 14 bases between the germline ends. CDR1 and CDR2 (germline): SGHAT, FQDESV (reference sequence). This CDR3 region has 13 residues.

The rearrangement links TRBV6-4 to TRBJ2-1, with TRBD1 identical over 9 bases. The CDR3 runs to 14 residues. The J segment lost 6 bases and the V segment lost 4 bases, leaving 4 bases of the junction unmatched. Germline CDR1 is MRHNA and CDR2 is SNTAGT. Written as DNA, the CDR3 is TGTGCCAGCAGTGGGGACAGGGCGAGCAATGAGCAGTTCTTC. Translating gives CASSGDRASNEQFF.

Only one count was recorded for this clone. V and J are TRBV27 and TRBJ2-3; TRBD2 matches 9 bases. The CDR3 length is 17 residues. The V segment lost 5 bases and the J segment 5 bases; nucleotides outside the gene matches: 14. Germline values: CDR1 MNHEY, CDR2 SMNVEV (reference sequence). The CDR3 DNA follows: TGTGCCAGCAGTCTAAAACCGGGACTAGCCGTGGGAGATACGCAGTATTTT. Translated: CASSLKPGLAVGDTQYF.

V usage is TRBV11-3 and J usage is TRBJ2-7; unclear D gene. Trimming took off 0 bases at V and 1 base at J, with 4 bases between the two ends. The CDR3 length is 13 residues. Germline V gene sequence: CDR1 SGHNT, CDR2 YENEEA. CDR3 DNA: TGTGCCAGCAGCTTAGAGGAGTCCTACGAGCAGTACTTC. Translation: CASSLEESYEQYF.

This clone was observed once. J is TRBJ1-2 and V is TRBV4-2; D possibly corresponds to TRBD1 (6 bases). The CDR3 covers 12 residues. The germline V gene has CDR1 LGHNA and CDR2 YNFKEQ. Trimming cost V 7 bases and J 12 bases, with 18 bases left between them. In DNA form, the CDR3 reads TGTGCCAGCACTTCCCAAGGGGGAATAAACACCTTC. This sequence encodes CASTSQGGINTF.

The chain joins TRBV15 to TRBJ1-1, with D maybe TRBD1 (5 bases). The ends were cut back, 3 bases at V and 6 bases at J, with 17 bases in the middle. Germline V gene data show CDR1 as LNHNV and CDR2 as YYDKDF (reference sequence). This CDR3 spans 15 amino acids. In DNA, the CDR3 is TGTGCCACCAGCAGGCAAACAGGTATACACTCTGAAGCTTTCTTT. Translated, it gives CATSRQTGIHSEAFF.